This is a list of T cell receptor beta chains from one sample in a study of cytomegalovirus exposure and HLA in healthy donors. Method: immunoSEQ multiplex PCR; TCRdb's copy keeps in-frame clones and lacks some. In the table there are 130,000 to 150,000 clones, roughly three quarters of which are singletons. Sequenced: PBMCs. The receptors were gathered from a woman in her forties or fifties in good health and CMV-seronegative. The CDR3 runs from the conserved cysteine through the conserved F or W. Fields, in order: D gene, J gene, V gene, clone size, CDR3 DNA, CDR3 protein. A D gene is named only where the DNA matches it firmly. Clone size is given for some rows only: seen once, a few or many times, or a class if the clone is expanded.

d_gene: TRBD2
j_gene: TRBJ2-5
v_gene: TRBV6-1
abundance: .
CDR3nt: TGTGCCAGCAGTGAGACTAGCGGGGGGGCAGAGACCCAGTACTTC
CDR3aa: CASSETSGGAETQYF

d_gene: .
j_gene: TRBJ1-1
v_gene: TRBV12-5
abundance: .
CDR3nt: TGTGCTAGTGCCAACCCGGACAGGAACACTGAAGCTTTCTTT
CDR3aa: CASANPDRNTEAFF

d_gene: TRBD1
j_gene: TRBJ1-2
v_gene: TRBV4-3
abundance: .
CDR3nt: TGCGCCAGCAGCCTGCACCCGGGACAGGGGTTAGGCTACACCTTC
CDR3aa: CASSLHPGQGLGYTF

d_gene: .
j_gene: TRBJ1-5
v_gene: TRBV11-2
abundance: .
CDR3nt: TGTGCCAGCAGCCAAATTAGCGGGAGCAATCAGCCCCAGCATTTT
CDR3aa: CASSQISGSNQPQHF

d_gene: .
j_gene: TRBJ1-2
v_gene: TRBV27
abundance: .
CDR3nt: TGTGCCAGCAGTTTAGCCCCAGGGGTGTATGGCTACACCTTC
CDR3aa: CASSLAPGVYGYTF

d_gene: .
j_gene: TRBJ1-5
v_gene: TRBV5-5
abundance: .
CDR3nt: TGTGCCAGCAGCTTGTGGGAGTTAGGCCAGCCCCAGCATTTT
CDR3aa: CASSLWELGQPQHF

d_gene: .
j_gene: TRBJ2-5
v_gene: TRBV29-1
abundance: .
CDR3nt: TGCAGCGTAGATGACTGGGAGCAAGAGACCCAGTACTTC
CDR3aa: CSVDDWEQETQYF

d_gene: .
j_gene: TRBJ2-7
v_gene: TRBV18
abundance: once
CDR3nt: TGTGCCAGCTCACCATGGGGGGAGAGCGAGCAGTACTTC
CDR3aa: CASSPWGESEQYF

d_gene: .
j_gene: TRBJ1-1
v_gene: TRBV18
abundance: .
CDR3nt: TGTGCCAGCTCACCACCGGTACAGGGTGGCACTGAAGCTTTCTTT
CDR3aa: CASSPPVQGGTEAFF

d_gene: TRBD2
j_gene: TRBJ2-2
v_gene: TRBV4-2
abundance: .
CDR3nt: TGTGCCAGCAGCCAAGTCGGTTCGAGCGGGGGACTCACCGGGGAGCTGTTTTTT
CDR3aa: CASSQVGSSGGLTGELFF

d_gene: TRBD1
j_gene: TRBJ1-1
v_gene: TRBV19
abundance: .
CDR3nt: TGTGCCAGTAGCCTGGAAAGGGACAGGGGAGACACTGAAGCTTTCTTT
CDR3aa: CASSLERDRGDTEAFF

d_gene: TRBD1
j_gene: TRBJ2-5
v_gene: TRBV19
abundance: .
CDR3nt: TGTGCCAGTAGCGTCGGGACAGGGGGACAACAAGAGACCCAGTACTTC
CDR3aa: CASSVGTGGQQETQYF

d_gene: .
j_gene: TRBJ2-5
v_gene: TRBV6-5
abundance: .
CDR3nt: TGTGCCAGCAGTTACTCTACAGGGACAGAGACCCAGTACTTC
CDR3aa: CASSYSTGTETQYF

d_gene: TRBD1
j_gene: TRBJ1-5
v_gene: TRBV29-1
abundance: .
CDR3nt: TGCAGCGTGCGGGACAGGGCCGGGGGTCAGCCCCAGCATTTT
CDR3aa: CSVRDRAGGQPQHF

d_gene: .
j_gene: TRBJ1-1
v_gene: TRBV28
abundance: .
CDR3nt: TGTGCCAGCAGCCACCCGAGACGTACAAAGGGGCACACTGAAGCTTTCTTT
CDR3aa: CASSHPRRTKGHTEAFF

d_gene: .
j_gene: TRBJ2-7
v_gene: TRBV28
abundance: .
CDR3nt: TGTGCCAGCAGTTTATCGCTAACAGGAGAACGATACGAGCAGTACTTC
CDR3aa: CASSLSLTGERYEQYF

d_gene: TRBD2
j_gene: TRBJ2-2
v_gene: TRBV29-1
abundance: .
CDR3nt: TGCAGCGTCCAGCCTGGCCTAGCGGCCACCGGGGAGCTGTTTTTT
CDR3aa: CSVQPGLAATGELFF

d_gene: TRBD1
j_gene: TRBJ2-7
v_gene: TRBV5-1
abundance: .
CDR3nt: TGCGCCAGCAGCGCGGGACAGGGGGCGTACGAGCAGTACTTC
CDR3aa: CASSAGQGAYEQYF

d_gene: .
j_gene: TRBJ2-3
v_gene: TRBV7-9
abundance: .
CDR3nt: TGTGCCAGCATGAGTCGTGCGGGGAGCACAGATACGCAGTATTTT
CDR3aa: CASMSRAGSTDTQYF

d_gene: .
j_gene: TRBJ1-1
v_gene: TRBV21-1
abundance: .
CDR3nt: TGTGCCAGCAGCAAAGGGGGGAGGGCAGGGAGGTCCCTGAACACTGAAGCTTTCTTT
CDR3aa: CASSKGGRAGRSLNTEAFF

d_gene: .
j_gene: TRBJ1-2
v_gene: TRBV7-9
abundance: .
CDR3nt: TGTGCCAGCAGCTTAGAGTCGTGGGGAGGCTATGGCTACACCTTC
CDR3aa: CASSLESWGGYGYTF

d_gene: TRBD2
j_gene: TRBJ2-5
v_gene: TRBV5-6
abundance: .
CDR3nt: TGTGCCAGCAGCTTGGGCGGGCTAGCGGGACAAGAGACCCAGTACTTC
CDR3aa: CASSLGGLAGQETQYF

d_gene: TRBD1
j_gene: TRBJ1-2
v_gene: TRBV5-6
abundance: .
CDR3nt: TGTGCCAGCAGCCAGGGACAGGGGGCTGTCTTTGGCTACACCTTC
CDR3aa: CASSQGQGAVFGYTF

d_gene: .
j_gene: TRBJ2-7
v_gene: TRBV1
abundance: .
CDR3nt: TGCACCAGCAGCCAAGGAAGCGGGGGCTCCTACGAGCAGTACTTC
CDR3aa: CTSSQGSGGSYEQYF

d_gene: .
j_gene: TRBJ2-7
v_gene: TRBV19
abundance: .
CDR3nt: TGTGCCTCCACGGGGGGCAGCTCCTACGAGCAGTACTTC
CDR3aa: CASTGGSSYEQYF